These 9 T cell receptor beta chains were sequenced from one sample in a study of blood T cell repertoires in COVID-19 (dated by TCRdb to the early 2020s). The library relied on the immunoSEQ multiplex PCR assay. Drawn from immuneACCESS, this table holds only the in-frame rearrangements with V and J called that TCRdb kept. Clones are partly lost; checked studies trace under half to an unresolved V gene and leave the rest unexplained. Within this sample are 250,000 to 400,000 clones, with 75% to 90% of them counted one time only. The ten largest clones represent 2.5% to 3.5% of the sample. Material: peripheral blood. The receptors were gathered from a woman aged 30 to 39 with COVID-19, enrolled during active disease.

This sequence joins TRBV19 and TRBJ1-1; TRBD1 matches 9 bases. Germline CDR1 LNHDA, CDR2 SQIVND (reference sequence). CDR3 length equals 14 residues. Losses at the gene ends were 7 bases for V and 4 bases for J; bases not matched to a gene: 7. CDR3: CASIWGQGGTEAFF. The CDR3 nucleotides read TGTGCCAGTATTTGGGGACAGGGAGGCACTGAAGCTTTCTTT.

The chain is built from TRBV27 and TRBJ1-1; D possibly corresponds to TRBD1 (5 bases). The CDR3 has 15 residues. Germline values: CDR1 MNHEY, CDR2 SMNVEV (reference sequence). Trimming took 1 base from V and 1 from J, leaving 10 bases between them. As DNA, the CDR3 is TGTGCCAGCAGTTTATGGGGCGCATCGAACACTGAAGCTTTCTTT. It is translated as CASSLWGASNTEAFF.

J is TRBJ2-1 and V is TRBV5-1, with 7 bases fitting TRBD1. The CDR3 spans 14 residues. Germline V gene data show CDR1 as SGHRS and CDR2 as YFSETQ. V shed 0 bases, J shed 5 bases, and the junction held 2 bases outside the gene matches. The CDR3 sequence: CASSLGQGHNEQFF. In DNA, the CDR3 is TGCGCCAGCAGCTTGGGACAGGGCCACAATGAGCAGTTCTTC.

The V gene is TRBV18, the J gene TRBJ2-3, with D perhaps matching TRBD2 (6 bases). CDR1 and CDR2 from the germline V gene are KGHSH and LQKENI. The CDR3 runs 15 residues. V lost 4 bases to trimming and J lost 3 bases, with 14 bases between them. The CDR3, as DNA: TGTGCCAGCTCACAGAATAGCGGAAATACAGATACGCAGTATTTT. Translated: CASSQNSGNTDTQYF.

This clone was recorded only once. This chain connects TRBV6-2 or TRBV6-3 to TRBJ1-1, with D uncertain. The V gene lost 2 bases and the J gene lost 3 bases, with 4 bases spanning the gap. This CDR3 contains 12 residues. In germline, CDR1 is MNHEY, CDR2 SVGEGT. The CDR3 nucleotides are TGTGCCAGCAGTTACACGGACACTGAAGCTTTCTTT. Protein product: CASSYTDTEAFF.

V is TRBV25-1 and J is TRBJ2-1, with 8 bases matching TRBD2. Looked up from germline, CDR1 is MGHDK and CDR2 is SYGVNS. This CDR3 region has 16 residues. Germline trimming cut 2 bases from V and 1 base from J; bases unmatched to any gene: 4. This CDR3 is CASSEESGRSYNEQFF. CDR3 DNA: TGTGCCAGCAGTGAAGAAAGCGGGAGATCCTACAATGAGCAGTTCTTC.

The rearrangement uses TRBV7-7 and TRBJ2-3; 9 positions match TRBD1. The germline gives CDR1 SSHAT, CDR2 FNYEAQ (reference sequence). V lost 5 bases and J lost 6; bases outside the gene matches: 9. The CDR3 is 15 amino acids. The CDR3 loop is CASSLTGGAMDTQYF. DNA for the CDR3: TGTGCCAGCAGCCTAACAGGGGGCGCGATGGATACGCAGTATTTT.

The chain couples TRBV9 to TRBJ2-2; TRBD1 might be the D (6 bases). Trimming took 0 bases from V and 8 from J, leaving 11 bases between them. Germline V gives CDR1 SGDLS, CDR2 YYNGEE. The CDR3 is made up of 14 amino acids. The DNA for the CDR3 is TGTGCCAGCAGCGTAGGTCCGGACAGAGGGGAGCTGTTTTTT. This codes for CASSVGPDRGELFF.

The chain links TRBV15 to TRBJ1-6; possibly TRBD1 for D (5 bases). V was trimmed by 7 bases and J by 3 bases, leaving 7 bases between them. The germline V gene has CDR1 LNHNV and CDR2 YYDKDF (reference sequence). The CDR3 runs to 13 residues. The CDR3 DNA is TGTGCCACCACACAGGACTATAATTCACCCCTCCACTTT. Its protein is CATTQDYNSPLHF.